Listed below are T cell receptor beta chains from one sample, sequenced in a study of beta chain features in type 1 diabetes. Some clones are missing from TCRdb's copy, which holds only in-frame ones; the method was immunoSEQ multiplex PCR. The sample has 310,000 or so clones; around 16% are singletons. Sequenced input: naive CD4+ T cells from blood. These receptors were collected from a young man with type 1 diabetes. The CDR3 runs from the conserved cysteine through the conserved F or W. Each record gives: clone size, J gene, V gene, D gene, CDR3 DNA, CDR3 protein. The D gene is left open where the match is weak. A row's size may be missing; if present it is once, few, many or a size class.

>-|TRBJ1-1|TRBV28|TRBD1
TGTGCCAGCAGTTTGGGACAGGGGAACACTGAAGCTTTCTTT
CASSLGQGNTEAFF
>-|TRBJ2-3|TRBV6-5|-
TGTGCCAGCAGGCCCGCCGGGATTACCGAGGATACGCAGTATTTT
CASRPAGITEDTQYF
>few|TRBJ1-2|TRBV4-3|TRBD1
TGCGCCAGCAGCCAAGAAAGGGGGCGAGGCTACACCTTC
CASSQERGRGYTF
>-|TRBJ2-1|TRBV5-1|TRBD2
TGCGCCAGCAGCCCCGGGACTAGCGGGAGCTATGAGCAGTTCTTC
CASSPGTSGSYEQFF
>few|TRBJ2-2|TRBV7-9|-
TGTGCCAGCAGCTTGACTAGTTCCGGGGAGCTGTTTTTT
CASSLTSSGELFF
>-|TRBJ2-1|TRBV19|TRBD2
TGTGCCAGTAGGGGACTAGCGGGTAGCTCCTACAATGAGCAGTTCTTC
CASRGLAGSSYNEQFF
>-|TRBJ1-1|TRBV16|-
TGTGCCAGCAGCCAATCTCTCCGGGGGGGGCTGGACACTGAAGCTTTCTTT
CASSQSLRGGLDTEAFF
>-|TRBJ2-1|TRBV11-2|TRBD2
TGTGCCAGCAGCTTAGGGGGGACTAGCGGGGGTATCAATGAGCAGTTCTTC
CASSLGGTSGGINEQFF
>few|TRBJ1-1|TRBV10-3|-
TGTGCCACCTCCCGACAGGCGGTGAACACTGAAGCTTTCTTT
CATSRQAVNTEAFF
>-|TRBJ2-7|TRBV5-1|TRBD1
TGCGCCAGCAGCCCGGGGACAGTATCCTACGAGCAGTACTTC
CASSPGTVSYEQYF
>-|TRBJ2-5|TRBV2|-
TGTGCCAGCAGACCGGACAGAAACCAAGAGACCCAGTACTTC
CASRPDRNQETQYF
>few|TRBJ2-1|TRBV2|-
TGTGCCAGCAGTGAAGGGGGCAGGTGGTACAATGAGCAGTTCTTC
CASSEGGRWYNEQFF
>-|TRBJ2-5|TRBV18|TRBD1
TGTGCCAGCTCACTCACCGGGACAGCAGAGACCCAGTACTTC
CASSLTGTAETQYF
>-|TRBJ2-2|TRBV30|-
TGTGCCTGGAGCGAACCGGGACTCCCCGGCGGGGAGCTGTTTTTT
CAWSEPGLPGGELFF
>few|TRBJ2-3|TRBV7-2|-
TGTGCCAGCAGCTTCGCAGGGGAGGATACGCAGTATTTT
CASSFAGEDTQYF
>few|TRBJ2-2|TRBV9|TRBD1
TGTGCCAGCAGCGCGTACAGGGGGCCAGACACCGGGGAGCTGTTTTTT
CASSAYRGPDTGELFF
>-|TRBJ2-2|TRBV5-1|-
TGCGCCAGCAGCCATGGACAAGGCGGGGAGCTGTTTTTT
CASSHGQGGELFF
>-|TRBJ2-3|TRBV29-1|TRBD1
TGCAGCGGGACAGGGGAACCAGATACGCAGTATTTT
CSGTGEPDTQYF
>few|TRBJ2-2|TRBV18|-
TGTGCCAGCTCGGCTCAGGGGACCGCGAACACCGGGGAGCTGTTTTTT
CASSAQGTANTGELFF
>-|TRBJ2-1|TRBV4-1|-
TGCGCCAGCAGCCAAGAAACCCGGCGGGGTGAGCAGTTCTTC
CASSQETRRGEQFF
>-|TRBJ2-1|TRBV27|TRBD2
TGTGCCAGCAGTGGGAGACTAGCGGGAGGGAATGAGCAGTTCTTC
CASSGRLAGGNEQFF
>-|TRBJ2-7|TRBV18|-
TGTGCCAGCTCACCTTCACCGGCCTACGAGCAGTACTTC
CASSPSPAYEQYF
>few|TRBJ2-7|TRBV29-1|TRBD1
TGCAGCGTGGGCCGGACAGGGGAAGCGCAGTACTTC
CSVGRTGEAQYF
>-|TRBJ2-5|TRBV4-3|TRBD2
TGCGCCAGCAGCCAGATGGGACTAGCGGGAGAGACCCAGTACTTC
CASSQMGLAGETQYF
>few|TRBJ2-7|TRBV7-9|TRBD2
TGTGCCAGCAGCTTAGCGGGACTAGCGGGAGGCAGCTCCTACGAGCAGTACTTC
CASSLAGLAGGSSYEQYF
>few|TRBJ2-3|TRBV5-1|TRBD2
TGCGCCAGCAGCTCGGGACTAGCGGGAGTGGCTGATACGCAGTATTTT
CASSSGLAGVADTQYF
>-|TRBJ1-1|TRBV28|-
TGTGCCAGCATCACGAGGAGAGAAGCTTTCTTT
CASITRREAFF
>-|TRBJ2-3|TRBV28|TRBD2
TGTGCCAGCACCTCCCACAGCGGGAGATTAGGAGATACGCAGTATTTT
CASTSHSGRLGDTQYF
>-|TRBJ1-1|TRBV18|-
TGTGCCAGCTCAACAGGACAGAACACTGAAGCTTTCTTT
CASSTGQNTEAFF